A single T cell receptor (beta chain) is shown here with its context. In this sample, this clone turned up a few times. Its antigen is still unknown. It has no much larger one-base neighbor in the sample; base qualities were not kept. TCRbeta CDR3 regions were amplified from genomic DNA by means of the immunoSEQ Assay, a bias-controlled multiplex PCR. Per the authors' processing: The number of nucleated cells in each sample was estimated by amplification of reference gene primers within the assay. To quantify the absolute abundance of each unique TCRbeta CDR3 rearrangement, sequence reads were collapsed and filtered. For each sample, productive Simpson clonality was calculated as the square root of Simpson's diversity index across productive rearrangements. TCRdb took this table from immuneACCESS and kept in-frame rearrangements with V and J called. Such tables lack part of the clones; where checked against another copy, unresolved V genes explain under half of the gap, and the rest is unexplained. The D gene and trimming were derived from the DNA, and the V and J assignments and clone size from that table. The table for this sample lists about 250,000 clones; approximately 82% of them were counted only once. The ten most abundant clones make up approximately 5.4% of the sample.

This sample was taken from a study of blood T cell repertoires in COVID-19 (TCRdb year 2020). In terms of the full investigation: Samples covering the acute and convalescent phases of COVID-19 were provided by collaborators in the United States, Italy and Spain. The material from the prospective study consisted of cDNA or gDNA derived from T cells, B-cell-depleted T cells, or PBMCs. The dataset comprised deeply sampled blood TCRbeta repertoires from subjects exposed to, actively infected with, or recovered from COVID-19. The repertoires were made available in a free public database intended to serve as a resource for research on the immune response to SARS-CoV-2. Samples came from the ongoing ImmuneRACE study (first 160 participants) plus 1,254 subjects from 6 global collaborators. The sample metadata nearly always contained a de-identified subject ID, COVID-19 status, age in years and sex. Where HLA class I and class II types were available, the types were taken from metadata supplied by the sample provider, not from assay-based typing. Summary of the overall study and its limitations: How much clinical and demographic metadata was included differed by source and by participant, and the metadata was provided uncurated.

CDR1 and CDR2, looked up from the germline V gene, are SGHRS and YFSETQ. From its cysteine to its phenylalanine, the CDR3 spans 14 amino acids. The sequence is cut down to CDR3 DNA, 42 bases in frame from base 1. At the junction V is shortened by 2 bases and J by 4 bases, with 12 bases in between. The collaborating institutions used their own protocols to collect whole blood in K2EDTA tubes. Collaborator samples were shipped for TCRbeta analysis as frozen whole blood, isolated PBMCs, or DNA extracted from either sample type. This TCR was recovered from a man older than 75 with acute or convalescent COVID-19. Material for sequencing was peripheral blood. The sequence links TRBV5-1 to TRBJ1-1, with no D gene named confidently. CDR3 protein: CASSLTVGATEAFF. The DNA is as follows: TGCGCCAGCAGCTTAACAGTTGGTGCCACTGAAGCTTTCTTT. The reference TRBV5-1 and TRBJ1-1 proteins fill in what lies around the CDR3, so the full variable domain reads KAGVTQTPRYLIKTRGQQVTLSCSPISGHRSVSWYQQTPGQGLQFLFEYFSETQRNKGNFPGRFSGRQFSNSRSEMNVSTLELGDSALYLCASSLTVGATEAFFGQGTRLTVV.